This T cell receptor beta chain came from a study of T-cell reconstitution after alpha-beta-depleted transplantation in children. This clonotype has at least ten counts. Germline V gives CDR1 ENHRY, CDR2 SYGVKD. V lost 7 bases and J lost 2; bases outside the gene matches: 3. This CDR3 contains 13 residues. A TCRbeta library incorporating unique molecular identifiers was prepared. TCRdb recomputed calls from the PCR reads with MiXCR, one row per CDR3 protein. The sample holds 250,000 to 300,000 distinct CDR3 sequences, more than 9% seen once. V and J are TRBV10-3 and TRBJ2-7; 9 bases fit TRBD2. Material: peripheral blood, obtained 180 days after TCRalphabeta/CD19-depleted stem cell transplant. The clonotype originates from a male patient between 2 and 15 years old who had a stem cell transplant for chronic granulomatous disease, so the T cells may come from the graft donor. CDR3 nucleotides: TGTGCCATCATGGCGGGGGGGACCTACGAGCAGTACTTC. It yields the protein CAIMAGGTYEQYF.